Sequencing of this TCR beta chain was carried out in a study of CD8 T cells in ankylosing spondylitis. TCRdb reprocessed the 5' RACE reads via MiXCR and lists one record per CDR3 protein. The repertoire holds fewer than 650,000 distinct CDR3 sequences, with 12% as singletons. In this sample, this clonotype turned up a few times. Antigen unknown. General study points: Characteristic, it appeared, of ankylosing spondylitis blood was a TCR beta motif of about eight highly homologous variants.

V shed 5 bases, J shed 3 bases, and the junction held 5 bases outside the gene matches. Germline V gene lookup returns CDR1 SGHRS and CDR2 YFSETQ. This CDR3 is 14 amino acids long. The V call is TRBV5-1, the J call TRBJ2-1; 7 bases are a match to TRBD2. Sequenced material: blood, either unsorted or a sorted T cell fraction (not recorded which). This TCR came from a male donor with ankylosing spondylitis. In nucleotides, the CDR3 is TGCGCCAGCAGTACGCGGGAGCTCTACAATGAGCAGTTCTTC. It encodes CASSTRELYNEQFF.